These 11 T cell receptor beta chains share one sample of origin, sequenced in a study of persistence of HIV-infected CD4 T cells. Antigen specificity for these receptors is unknown. Sequencing used immunoSEQ version 4 in survey mode. Sequencing used immunoSEQ multiplex PCR; TCRdb keeps in-frame clones, though not all of them. The sample includes roughly 20,000 clones, less than 65% of them seen just once. Cells were stimulated with CMV-infected fibroblast lysates at around 9.1 ug/mL. CD4+ T cells upregulating both CD40 ligand and CD69 were sorted as responding cells. Sequenced material: CD4+ T cells sorted from PBMCs after roughly 18-hour stimulation, taken from a patient who received antiretroviral therapy. The source of these receptors is an adult woman with HIV who was CMV-seropositive.

The sample holds one count of this clone. The V call is TRBV7-3, the J call TRBJ2-7; 8 bases are a match to TRBD2. The CDR3 has 13 residues. V shed 5 bases and J 7 bases; nucleotides not matched to a gene: 7. Germline V lookup: CDR1 SGHTA, CDR2 FQGTGA. The CDR3 loop is CASSMGLVGEQYF. The CDR3 DNA reads TGTGCCAGCAGCATGGGACTAGTGGGGGAGCAGTACTTC. Drawing the rest from reference TRBV7-3 and TRBJ2-7, the complete variable domain is GAGVSQTPSNKVTEKGKYVELRCDPISGHTALYWYRQSLGQGPEFLIYFQGTGAADDSGLPNDRFFAVRPEGSVSTLKIQRTERGDSAVYLCASSMGLVGEQYFGPGTRLTVT.

This clone came up once. The chain is built from TRBV19 and TRBJ2-3, with 15 bases fitting TRBD2. V gave up 10 bases and J gave up 4 bases; unmatched junction bases: 12. CDR3 length: 17 amino acids. Per germline, CDR1 LNHDA and CDR2 SQIVND (reference sequence). The DNA for the CDR3 is TGTGCCACGGTGTCCCTCGGACTAGCGGGGGGGGCAGATACGCAGTATTTT. Encoded protein: CATVSLGLAGGADTQYF. Using reference TRBV19 and TRBJ2-3 for the parts outside the CDR3, the full variable domain is DGGITQSPKYLFRKEGQNVTLSCEQNLNHDAMYWYRQDPGQGLRLIYYSQIVNDFQKGDIAEGYSVSREKKESFPLTVTSAQKNPTAFYLCATVSLGLAGGADTQYFGPGTRLTVL.

The chain couples TRBV24-1 to TRBJ2-1; tentatively, D is TRBD1 (6 bases). The germline V gene has CDR1 KGHDR and CDR2 SFDVKD. The CDR3 has 15 amino acids. Trimming stripped 5 bases from V and 2 bases from J, with 12 bases between. The chain's CDR3 is CATSALTGTYNEQFF. The CDR3, as DNA: TGTGCCACCAGTGCCCTGACAGGCACCTACAATGAGCAGTTCTTC.

This chain links TRBV7-3 with TRBJ2-5, with D unclear. The length of the CDR3 is 13 residues. Germline values: CDR1 SGHTA, CDR2 FQGTGA. The V and J ends lost 5 bases and 5 bases respectively, with 12 bases between them. CDR3 nucleotides: TGTGCCAGCAGCGATGGACCGTCGGAGACCCAGTACTTC. It specifies CASSDGPSETQYF.

V usage is TRBV19 and J usage is TRBJ1-2, with D tentatively TRBD1 (6 bases). The CDR3 length is 17 residues. Germline lookup yields CDR1 LNHDA and CDR2 SQIVND (reference sequence). V lost 5 bases and J 0 bases, leaving 19 bases between the germline ends. The CDR3 region is CASSPWGGPESNYGYTF. CDR3 nucleotides: TGTGCCAGTAGTCCCTGGGGGGGCCCGGAATCTAACTATGGCTACACCTTC.

This chain links TRBV30 with TRBJ2-5; no definite D call. The CDR3 is 15 amino acids. From germline, CDR1 is GTSNPN and CDR2 SVGIG (reference sequence). Deletions cut 4 bases from V and 1 base from J, with 16 bases between. The CDR3 DNA is TGTGCCTGGAACCCAATGATTGGAGTCCAAGAGACCCAGTACTTC. Its translation is CAWNPMIGVQETQYF.

The genes are TRBV5-4 and TRBJ1-1, with 12 bases matching TRBD1. J was trimmed by 4 bases and V by 3 bases; bases with no gene match: 4. This CDR3 has 15 residues. CDR1 is SGHNT, CDR2 YYREEE, per germline (reference sequence). CDR3 protein: CASSWGQGAVTEAFF. Written as DNA, the CDR3 is TGTGCCAGCAGCTGGGGACAGGGGGCGGTCACTGAAGCTTTCTTT.

The chain couples TRBV10-1 to TRBJ2-3; TRBD2 agrees at 7 bases. Per the germline V gene, CDR1 is WNHNN and CDR2 is SYGVQD (reference sequence). Germline trimming cut 0 bases from V and 3 bases from J; bases unmatched to any gene: 3. There are 15 residues in the CDR3. DNA for the CDR3: TGCGCCAGCAGTGAGTCGGGGGGGTTGACAGATACGCAGTATTTT. Residues: CASSESGGLTDTQYF.

This clone was observed a few times. The chain uses TRBV24-1 and TRBJ1-5; D gene uncertain. Germline loops: CDR1 KGHDR, CDR2 SFDVKD. Deletions cut 5 bases from V and 1 base from J, with 17 bases between. CDR3 length: 17 amino acids. The CDR3 protein is CATSGLNPAGSNQPQHF. DNA of the CDR3: TGTGCCACCAGTGGTTTAAATCCGGCGGGGAGCAATCAGCCCCAGCATTTT.

This clone was observed a single time. V and J are TRBV5-4 and TRBJ2-2; TRBD2 might be the D (6 bases). V lost 5 bases and J 0 bases, leaving 14 bases between the germline ends. The CDR3 extends over 16 amino acids. Germline V gene sequence: CDR1 SGHNT, CDR2 YYREEE (reference sequence). The CDR3, as DNA: TGTGCCAGCAGTTCGGGACTTATATCGAACACCGGGGAGCTGTTTTTT. Translating gives CASSSGLISNTGELFF.

This sequence joins TRBV2 and TRBJ2-1, with TRBD2 matching over 10 bases. CDR3 length equals 16 residues. Germline assignment: CDR1 SNHLY and CDR2 FYNNEI. V lost 3 bases and J lost 0; bases outside the gene matches: 2. This CDR3 reads CASSDKRGGSYNEQFF. CDR3 sequence (DNA): TGTGCCAGCAGTGATAAGCGGGGGGGCTCCTACAATGAGCAGTTCTTC.